This T cell receptor (beta chain) was recorded in a study of T cell repertoires in aging, cancer and after chemotherapy. General observations from the study: The repertoire data cannot show anything about immunological memory following chemotherapy.

Multiplex touch-down PCR with TRB-A/B primers amplified rearranged V-D-J TRB sequences. TCRdb re-called the multiplex PCR reads with MiXCR, one entry per CDR3 protein. The repertoire holds approximately 12,000 distinct CDR3 sequences, with under 30% as singletons. Per the germline V gene, CDR1 is MDHEN and CDR2 is SYDVKM. J gave up 3 bases and V 5 bases, and 12 bases lay outside the gene matches. The CDR3 contains 16 residues. Peripheral blood genomic DNA, not sorted cells or RNA, was the template. This clonotype has a handful of counts. Its matching antigen is unknown. This receptor was obtained from a human donor in good health. The specimen sequenced was blood. V and J are TRBV28 and TRBJ1-2; 7 nucleotides align to TRBD1. The CDR3 here is CASSGAVRDSYYGYTF. The CDR3 DNA is TGTGCCAGCAGTGGGGCCGTCCGGGACAGCTACTATGGCTACACCTTC.